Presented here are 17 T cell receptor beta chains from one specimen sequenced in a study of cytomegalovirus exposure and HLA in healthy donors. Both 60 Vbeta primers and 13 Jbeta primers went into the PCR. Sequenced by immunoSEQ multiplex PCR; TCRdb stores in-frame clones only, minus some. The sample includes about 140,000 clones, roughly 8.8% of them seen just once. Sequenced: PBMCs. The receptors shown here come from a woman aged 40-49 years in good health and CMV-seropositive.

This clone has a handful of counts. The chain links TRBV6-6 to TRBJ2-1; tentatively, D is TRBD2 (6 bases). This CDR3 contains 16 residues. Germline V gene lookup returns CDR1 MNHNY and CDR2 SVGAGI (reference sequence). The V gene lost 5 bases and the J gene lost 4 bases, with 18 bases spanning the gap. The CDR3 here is CASSPPRRGTYNEQFF. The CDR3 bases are TGTGCCAGCAGTCCCCCACGGCGGGGAACTTACAATGAGCAGTTCTTC.

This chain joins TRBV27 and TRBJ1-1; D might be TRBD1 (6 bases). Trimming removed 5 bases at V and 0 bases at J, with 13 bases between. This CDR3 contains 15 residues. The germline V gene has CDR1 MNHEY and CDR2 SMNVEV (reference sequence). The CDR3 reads CASSLKGGVNTEAFF. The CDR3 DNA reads TGTGCCAGCAGTCTCAAGGGGGGGGTGAACACTGAAGCTTTCTTT.

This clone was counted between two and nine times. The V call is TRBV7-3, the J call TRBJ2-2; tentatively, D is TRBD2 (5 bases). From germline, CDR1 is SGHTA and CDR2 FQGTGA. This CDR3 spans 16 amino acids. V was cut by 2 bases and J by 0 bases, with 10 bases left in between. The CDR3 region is CASSLAPSSNTGELFF. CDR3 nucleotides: TGTGCCAGCAGCTTAGCCCCTAGCTCGAACACCGGGGAGCTGTTTTTT.

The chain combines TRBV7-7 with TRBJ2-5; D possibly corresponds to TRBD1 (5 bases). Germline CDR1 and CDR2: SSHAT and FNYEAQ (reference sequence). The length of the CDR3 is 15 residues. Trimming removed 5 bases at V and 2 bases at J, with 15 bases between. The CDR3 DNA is TGTGCCAGCAGCGCCGACAGAACCAAACAAGAGACCCAGTACTTC. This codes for CASSADRTKQETQYF.

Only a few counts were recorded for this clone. This chain's CDR3 is CASSLVGRPEAFF. The CDR3 DNA sequence: TGTGCCAGCAGCTTGGTTGGGAGGCCTGAAGCTTTCTTT. This chain connects TRBV7-2 to TRBJ1-1; no firm D call. Trimming took off 3 bases at V and 6 bases at J, with 11 bases between the two ends. This CDR3 contains 13 residues. Germline lookup yields CDR1 SGHTA and CDR2 FQGNSA.

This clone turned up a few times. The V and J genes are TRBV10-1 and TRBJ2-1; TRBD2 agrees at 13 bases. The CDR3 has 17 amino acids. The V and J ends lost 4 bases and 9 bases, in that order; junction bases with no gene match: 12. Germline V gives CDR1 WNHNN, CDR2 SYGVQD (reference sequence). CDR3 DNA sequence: TGCGCCAGCAGTGGCTGGACTAGCGGGGGATCCCAGGTTGAGCAGTTCTTC. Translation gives CASSGWTSGGSQVEQFF.

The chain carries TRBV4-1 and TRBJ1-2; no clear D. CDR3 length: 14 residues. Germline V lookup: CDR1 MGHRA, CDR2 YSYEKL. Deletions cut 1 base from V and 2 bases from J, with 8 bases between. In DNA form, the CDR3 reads TGCGCCAGCAGCCAAGGAATGGCCAACTATGGCTACACCTTC. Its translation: CASSQGMANYGYTF.

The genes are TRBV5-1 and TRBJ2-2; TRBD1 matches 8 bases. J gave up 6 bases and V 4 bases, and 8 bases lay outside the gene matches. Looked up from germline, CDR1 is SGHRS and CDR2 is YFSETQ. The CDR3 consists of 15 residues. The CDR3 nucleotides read TGCGCCAGCAGCACCTTGACAGGGGACGCCGGGGAGCTGTTTTTT. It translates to CASSTLTGDAGELFF. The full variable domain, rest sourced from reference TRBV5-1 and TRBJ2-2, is KAGVTQTPRYLIKTRGQQVTLSCSPISGHRSVSWYQQTPGQGLQFLFEYFSETQRNKGNFPGRFSGRQFSNSRSEMNVSTLELGDSALYLCASSTLTGDAGELFFGEGSRLTVL.

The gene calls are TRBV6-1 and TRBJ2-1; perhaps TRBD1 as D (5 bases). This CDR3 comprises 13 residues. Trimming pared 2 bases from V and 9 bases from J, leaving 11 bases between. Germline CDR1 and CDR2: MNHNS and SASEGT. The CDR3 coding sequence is TGTGCCAGCAGTGAAAGGCCAGGGCGTGAGCAGTTCTTC. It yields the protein CASSERPGREQFF.

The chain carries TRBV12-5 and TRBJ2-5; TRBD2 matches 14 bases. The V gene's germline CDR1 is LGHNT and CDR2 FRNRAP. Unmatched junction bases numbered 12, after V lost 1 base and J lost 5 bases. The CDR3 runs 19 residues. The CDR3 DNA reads TGTGCTAGTGGTTTGGAGCGACTAGCGGGGGGGCGAGTGGGCGAGACCCAGTACTTC. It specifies CASGLERLAGGRVGETQYF. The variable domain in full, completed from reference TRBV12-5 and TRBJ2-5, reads DARVTQTPRHKVTEMGQEVTMRCQPILGHNTVFWYRQTMMQGLELLAYFRNRAPLDDSGMPKDRFSAEMPDATLATLKIQPSEPRDSAVYFCASGLERLAGGRVGETQYFGPGTRLLVL.

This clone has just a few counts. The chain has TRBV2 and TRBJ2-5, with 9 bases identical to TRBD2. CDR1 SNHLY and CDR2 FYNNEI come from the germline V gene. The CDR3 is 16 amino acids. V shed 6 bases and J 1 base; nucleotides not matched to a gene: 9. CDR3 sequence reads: CASREPGLASQETQYF. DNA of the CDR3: TGTGCCAGCAGGGAACCGGGACTAGCATCCCAAGAGACCCAGTACTTC.

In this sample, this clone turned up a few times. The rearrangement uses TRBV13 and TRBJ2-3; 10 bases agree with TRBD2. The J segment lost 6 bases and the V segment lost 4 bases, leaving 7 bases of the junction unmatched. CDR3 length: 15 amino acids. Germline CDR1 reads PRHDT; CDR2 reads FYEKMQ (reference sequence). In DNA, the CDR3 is TGTGCCAGCAGCTCTTCAGCGGGGGGGCCGGATACGCAGTATTTT. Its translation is CASSSSAGGPDTQYF.

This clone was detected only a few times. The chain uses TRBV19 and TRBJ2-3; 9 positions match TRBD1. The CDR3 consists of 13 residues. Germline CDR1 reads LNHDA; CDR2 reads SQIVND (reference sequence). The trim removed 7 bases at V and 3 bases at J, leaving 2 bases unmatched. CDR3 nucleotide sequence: TGTGCCAGTAACGACAGGGGGACAGATACGCAGTATTTT. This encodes CASNDRGTDTQYF.

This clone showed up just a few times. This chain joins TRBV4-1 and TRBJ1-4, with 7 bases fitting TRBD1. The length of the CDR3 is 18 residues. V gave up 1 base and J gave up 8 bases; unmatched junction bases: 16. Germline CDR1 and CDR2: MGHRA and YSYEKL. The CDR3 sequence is CASSQAIASGQRGEKLFF. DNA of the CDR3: TGCGCCAGCAGCCAAGCAATCGCCTCGGGACAGAGGGGGGAAAAACTGTTTTTT.

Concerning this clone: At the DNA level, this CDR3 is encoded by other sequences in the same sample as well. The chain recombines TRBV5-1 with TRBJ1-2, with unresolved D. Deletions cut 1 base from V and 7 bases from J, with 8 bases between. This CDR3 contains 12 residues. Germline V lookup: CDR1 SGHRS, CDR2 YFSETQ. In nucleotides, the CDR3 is TGCGCCAGCAGCTTGACCGGTGGTGGCTACACCTTC. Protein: CASSLTGGGYTF.

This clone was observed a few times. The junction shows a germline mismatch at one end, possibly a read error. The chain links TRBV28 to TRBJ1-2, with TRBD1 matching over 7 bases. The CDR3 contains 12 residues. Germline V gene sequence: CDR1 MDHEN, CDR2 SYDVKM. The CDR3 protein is CATGMTGFGRVF. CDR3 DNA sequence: TGTGCCACCGGGATGACAGGGTTCGGTCGAGTCTTC.

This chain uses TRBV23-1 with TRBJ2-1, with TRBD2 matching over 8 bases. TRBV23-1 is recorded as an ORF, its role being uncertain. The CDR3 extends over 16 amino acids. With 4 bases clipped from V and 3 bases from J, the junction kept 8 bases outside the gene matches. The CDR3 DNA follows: TGCGCCAGCAGTCGCCCAGCGGGGGCCATCTACAATGAGCAGTTCTTC. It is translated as CASSRPAGAIYNEQFF.